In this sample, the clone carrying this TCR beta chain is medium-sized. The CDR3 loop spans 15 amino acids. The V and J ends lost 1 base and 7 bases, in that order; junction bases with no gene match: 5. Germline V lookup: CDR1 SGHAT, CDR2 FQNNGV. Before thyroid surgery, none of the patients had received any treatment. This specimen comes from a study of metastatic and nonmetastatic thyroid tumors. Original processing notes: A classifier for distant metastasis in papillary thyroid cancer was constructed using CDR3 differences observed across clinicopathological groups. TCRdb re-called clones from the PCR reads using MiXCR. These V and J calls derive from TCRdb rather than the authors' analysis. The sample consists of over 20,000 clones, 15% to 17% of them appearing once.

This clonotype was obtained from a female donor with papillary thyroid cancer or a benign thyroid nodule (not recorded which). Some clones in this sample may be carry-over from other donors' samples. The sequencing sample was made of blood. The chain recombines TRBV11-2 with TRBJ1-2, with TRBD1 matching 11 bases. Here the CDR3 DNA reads TGTGCCAGCAGCTTAGGGACAGGGGGCCTCTCTGGCTACACCTTC. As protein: CASSLGTGGLSGYTF.